The 20 T cell receptor beta chains reported below all come from one sample, sequenced in a study of T cells in severe cutaneous drug reactions. Sequenced patients had Stevens-Johnson syndrome or toxic epidermal necrolysis caused by carbamazepine. TCR subtype-specific primers in iRepertoire multiplex PCR prepared libraries for bulk and single-cell sequencing. TCRdb reprocessed the multiplex PCR reads; each CDR3 protein has one entry and no DNA is given. The sample table includes 3,500 to 4,500 distinct CDR3 sequences. Material for sequencing was PBMCs. These receptors were obtained from a human donor with Stevens-Johnson syndrome, a severe cutaneous drug reaction.

J is TRBJ2-3 and V is TRBV20-1. The V gene's germline CDR1 is DFQATT and CDR2 SNEGSKA (reference sequence). This CDR3 region has 13 residues. This chain's CDR3 is CSARDMSTDTQYF.

This chain links TRBV5-8 with TRBJ1-2. CDR3 length: 12 amino acids. Germline values: CDR1 SGHTS, CDR2 YDEGEE. CDR3 in amino acids: CASSPGTYGYTF.

The chain joins TRBV6-1 to TRBJ2-7. The CDR3 consists of 13 residues. Looked up from germline, CDR1 is MNHNS and CDR2 is SASEGT. CDR3 residues: CASSAINSYEQYF.

The chain has TRBV7-8 and TRBJ2-7. Germline CDR1 and CDR2: SGHVS and FQNEAQ. The CDR3 sequence is 14 residues long. CDR3 amino acids: CASSILTRFYEQYF.

The chain uses TRBV20-1 and TRBJ2-7; TCRdb selects TRBD2, and the lack of DNA leaves this call unchecked. Per the germline V gene, CDR1 is DFQATT and CDR2 is SNEGSKA (reference sequence). The CDR3 consists of 14 residues. The CDR3 loop reads CSANVAGLLYEQYF.

The rearrangement uses TRBV6-4 and TRBJ1-1. The CDR3 consists of 14 residues. CDR1 MRHNA and CDR2 SNTAGT come from the germline V gene. The CDR3 spells CASSDEASNTEAFF.

The V call is TRBV10-3, the J call TRBJ2-7; lacking DNA, the TRBD1 call made by TCRdb goes unchecked. The CDR3 spans 13 residues. Germline lookup yields CDR1 ENHRY and CDR2 SYGVKD. CDR3 in amino acids: CAIRKQGNWKQYF.

CDR3 loop: CASSSQGNQETQYF. The V and J genes are TRBV5-1 and TRBJ2-5; there is no DNA to check the TCRdb D call of TRBD1. Germline loops: CDR1 SGHRS, CDR2 YFSETQ. The CDR3 is 14 amino acids.

Judged by frequency, this clonotype is medium-sized. The gene calls are TRBV6-5 and TRBJ1-1. The germline gives CDR1 MNHEY, CDR2 SVGAGI. This CDR3 is built from 14 residues. This CDR3 reads CASSYFLSSTEAFF.

The V gene is TRBV3-1, the J gene TRBJ2-2. Germline CDR1 reads LGHDT; CDR2 reads YNNKEL (reference sequence). The CDR3 consists of 11 residues. CDR3 sequence reads: CASSQAGELFF.

This rearrangement joins TRBV5-1 to TRBJ2-3; TCRdb's assignment of TRBD1 cannot be checked, as there is no DNA. Germline V gives CDR1 SGHRS, CDR2 YFSETQ. The CDR3 contains 14 residues. The CDR3 here is CASTPGFDTDTQYF.

V usage is TRBV9 and J usage is TRBJ2-1. From germline, CDR1 is SGDLS and CDR2 YYNGEE. CDR3 size: 12 residues. Here the CDR3 reads CASSTYPNEQFF.

CDR3 loop: CASSPLGGGSTDTQYF. The chain recombines TRBV18 with TRBJ2-3. The CDR3 extends over 16 amino acids. Germline CDR1 reads KGHSH; CDR2 reads LQKENI.

The rearrangement joins TRBV11-2 to TRBJ2-3; TCRdb indicates TRBD2, and absent DNA this call remains unverified. The CDR3 extends over 17 amino acids. CDR1 SGHAT and CDR2 FQNNGV come from the germline V gene. CDR3 in amino acids: CASSPGTSGSYTDTQYF.

This sequence joins TRBV12-3 or TRBV12-4 and TRBJ1-1; TCRdb names TRBD1, which stays unverified in the absence of DNA. The CDR3 has 16 residues. CDR3: CASSLVPPGMNTEAFF.

This chain links TRBV25-1 with TRBJ2-1; no DNA is available, so the TRBD1 call from TCRdb remains unchecked. Per germline, CDR1 MGHDK and CDR2 SYGVNS. The CDR3 runs 13 residues. The CDR3 region is CASSEPGRDRQFF.

The chain has TRBV20-1 and TRBJ2-7; TCRdb selects TRBD2, and the lack of DNA leaves this call unchecked. Germline CDR1 DFQATT, CDR2 SNEGSKA (reference sequence). This CDR3 is 15 amino acids long. The CDR3 loop is CSAMPPTGTSVEQYF.

The chain carries TRBV4-3 and TRBJ2-1; TCRdb calls TRBD2, which cannot be checked without DNA. Germline values: CDR1 LGHNA, CDR2 YSLEER. The CDR3 runs to 14 residues. The CDR3 protein is CASSHKIAGGQQFF.

V gene TRBV27 combines with J gene TRBJ1-5. There are 14 residues in the CDR3. Germline CDR1 reads MNHEY; CDR2 reads SMNVEV (reference sequence). CDR3 loop: CASSLNGFNQPQHF.

The gene calls are TRBV5-1 and TRBJ2-1; as DNA is missing, the TRBD2 call by TCRdb cannot be tested. This CDR3 comprises 13 residues. Germline CDR1 reads SGHRS; CDR2 reads YFSETQ. CDR3 loop: CASSLREENEQFF.